This is a list of T cell receptor beta chains from one sample in a study of blood T cell repertoires in COVID-19. Repertoires were generated with immunoSEQ multiplex PCR, while TCRdb's copy carries only in-frame clones and drops some. Of approximately 53,000 clones in the sample, roughly 80% are singletons; the top ten hold around 2.7%. The sequenced material came from peripheral blood. Receptor source: an older woman with acute or convalescent COVID-19. Both conserved end residues are part of each CDR3. A D gene is named only where the DNA matches it firmly. Not all rows give a size; the values are once, few, many and, for expanded clones, a class.

V,D,J,size,CDR3,DNA
TRBV6-6,TRBD1,TRBJ1-2,-,CASSPRTGNYGYTF,TGTGCCAGCAGTCCACGGACAGGAAACTATGGCTACACCTTC
TRBV3-1/TRBV3-2,-,TRBJ1-6,-,CASSPDGGGSPLHF,TGTGCCAGCAGCCCCGACGGCGGCGGTTCACCCCTCCACTTT
TRBV6-1,-,TRBJ2-7,few,CASSESTGRKEQYF,TGTGCCAGCAGTGAAAGTACGGGGAGGAAAGAGCAGTACTTC
TRBV5-5,-,TRBJ2-7,-,CASSLVDISYEQYF,TGTGCCAGCAGCTTGGTGGACATCTCCTACGAGCAGTACTTC
TRBV29-1,-,TRBJ1-2,once,CSVGQPTNYGYTF,TGCAGCGTTGGACAGCCAACTAACTATGGCTACACCTTC
TRBV6-6,TRBD2,TRBJ2-5,few,CASSYGGGGQETQYF,TGTGCCAGCAGTTACGGGGGGGGAGGTCAAGAGACCCAGTACTTC
TRBV2,-,TRBJ1-3,-,CASRPGVGNTIYF,TGTGCCAGCAGACCGGGGGTCGGAAACACCATATATTTT
TRBV7-2,-,TRBJ1-2,-,CASSSTSGVGYTF,TGTGCCAGCAGCTCCACTTCAGGGGTTGGCTACACCTTC
TRBV27,-,TRBJ1-1,once,CASSLAGATNTEAFF,TGTGCCAGCAGTCTGGCGGGGGCGACCAACACTGAAGCTTTCTTT
TRBV4-2,TRBD2,TRBJ2-1,-,CASSQGLAGGYNEQFF,TGTGCCAGCAGCCAAGGTTTAGCGGGGGGGTACAATGAGCAGTTCTTC